This paragraph covers one T cell receptor beta chain sequence. These data belong to a study of OX40 agonist ivuxolimab in advanced cancers. At the level of the study: Melanoma, hepatocellular carcinoma, head and neck or renal cell cancer occurred in dose-escalation patients.

Per the germline V gene, CDR1 is KGHSH and CDR2 is LQKENI. The CDR3 consists of 14 residues. Trimming cost V 4 bases and J 0 bases, with 7 bases left between them. TCRdb's table, derived via immunoSEQ multiplex PCR, lists solely in-frame clones and lacks some. The repertoire holds about 76,000 clones, with over 75% as singletons. The clonotype comes from an adult with an advanced solid tumor such as melanoma, head and neck, liver or kidney cancer. The source material was CD4+ or CD8+ T cells sorted from blood, sampled in a trial of the OX40 agonist ivuxolimab. The chain has TRBV18 and TRBJ2-1; no definite D call. The CDR3 DNA sequence: TGTGCCAGCTCACGTGAGAGCTCCTACAATGAGCAGTTCTTC. Its protein is CASSRESSYNEQFF.